Below are 2 T cell receptor beta chains sequenced from a single sample in a study of CD8+CD57+ T cells in acquired aplastic anemia (dated by TCRdb to the late 2010s). Flow cytometry had shown CD8+CD57+ cell expansion in the patients selected for sequencing. Reads for this sample came from an Illumina HiSeq 2000. Profiling of TCR beta VDJ combinations and CDR3 sequences used genomic DNA as the template. The public reads were quality trimmed at Q25 with fastp and then assembled into clones with MiXCR by TCRdb, keeping productive beta chains. Each entry is one CDR3 protein sequence, shown with its most common DNA and genes. This sample is represented by over 40,000 distinct CDR3 sequences; roughly 63% of them were singletons. Clones ranked in the top ten supply 45% to 65% of the sample. The sample consisted of sorted CD4+, CD8+, or CD8+CD57+ T cells (not recorded which) from PBMCs. Source of these receptors: a human donor with aplastic anemia.

This clonotype was picked up one time. This chain joins TRBV7-6 and TRBJ2-5; 11 nucleotides agree with TRBD2. Germline V gene sequence: CDR1 SGHVS, CDR2 FNYEAQ. This CDR3 is 17 amino acids long. V dropped 1 base and J dropped 4; count of bases not matched to a gene: 8. As DNA, the CDR3 is TGTGCCAGCAGCTTAGTTACTAGCGGGGGCCAACGAGAGACCCAGTACTTC. This gives the protein CASSLVTSGGQRETQYF.

In this sample, this clonotype turned up a few times. Being one base from a much bigger clone, this may be a read error. This chain connects TRBV7-9 to TRBJ1-4, with D maybe TRBD1 (5 bases). Germline V CDR1 and CDR2: SEHNR, FQNEAQ (reference sequence). The CDR3 runs 15 residues. In DNA form, the CDR3 reads TGTGCCAGCAGCCCCCCCGGGACCGGTAATGAAAAACTGCTTTTT. This gives the protein CASSPPGTGNEKLLF.